This T cell receptor beta chain emerged from a study of T-cell reconstitution after alpha-beta-depleted transplantation in children. This clonotype was picked up many times. The library targeted TCRbeta and was prepared with unique molecular identifiers. Via MiXCR, TCRdb re-called the PCR reads, giving one row per CDR3 protein. In the table there are fewer than 120,000 distinct CDR3 sequences, 10% of which are singletons. The sample here was PBMCs from the stem cell graft donor, taken from the stem cell graft. The TCR sequence derives from a human donor who donated a stem cell graft to a child with acute lymphoblastic leukemia.

DNA of the CDR3: TGTGCCAGCAGCCCGGACACGCTATTGAACACTGAAGCTTTCTTT. Protein sequence: CASSPDTLLNTEAFF. This rearrangement joins TRBV7-2 to TRBJ1-1, with D possibly being TRBD1 (5 bases). Germline V gene data show CDR1 as SGHTA and CDR2 as FQGNSA. Trimming took 5 bases from V and 0 from J, leaving 13 bases between them. The CDR3 has 15 residues.